The 10 T cell receptor beta chains presented below share a single source sample, sequenced in a study of blood T cell repertoires in COVID-19. Libraries were prepared by immunoSEQ multiplex PCR; TCRdb keeps only in-frame clonotypes and omits some of them. The data show about 200,000 clones, 80% to 90% seen once. The material sequenced was peripheral blood. The receptor source for this set is a human donor in a cohort sampled during active COVID-19.

The chain joins TRBV5-1 to TRBJ2-1; TRBD2 agrees at 9 bases. Looked up from germline, CDR1 is SGHRS and CDR2 is YFSETQ. The CDR3 length is 20 residues. V gave up 9 bases and J gave up 8 bases; unmatched junction bases: 30. CDR3 residues: CAIVKEPAWVCQREVHEQFF. The CDR3 region has the DNA TGCGCCATTGTCAAGGAACCAGCTTGGGTTTGCCAGCGGGAGGTTCATGAGCAGTTCTTC.

The chain links TRBV2 to TRBJ1-3, with D unresolved. This CDR3 has 14 amino acids. Trimming left V 7 bases short and J 0 bases short, with 10 bases between. The germline V gene has CDR1 SNHLY and CDR2 FYNNEI. For the CDR3, the DNA is TGTGCCAGCAAGTCCGGGGACTCTGGAAACACCATATATTTT. It translates to CASKSGDSGNTIYF.

The rearrangement joins TRBV27 to TRBJ2-7, with 9 bases fitting TRBD1. Germline assignment: CDR1 MNHEY and CDR2 SMNVEV (reference sequence). The V and J ends lost 6 bases and 3 bases, in that order; junction bases with no gene match: 6. The CDR3 sequence is 14 residues long. The DNA for the CDR3 is TGTGCCAGCAGGTCCGGGACAGGGTTCTACGAGCAGTACTTC. It encodes CASRSGTGFYEQYF.

The chain recombines TRBV6-1 with TRBJ1-1; D is unresolved. This CDR3 contains 16 residues. V shed 2 bases and J shed 0 bases, with 13 bases lying between them. Germline V gene data show CDR1 as MNHNS and CDR2 as SASEGT. In nucleotides, the CDR3 is TGTGCCAGCAGTGAATCCAGCGTCAGAATGAACACTGAAGCTTTCTTT. Its translation: CASSESSVRMNTEAFF.

The chain couples TRBV4-2 to TRBJ2-1; D perhaps matches TRBD1 (6 bases). Looked up from germline, CDR1 is LGHNA and CDR2 is YNFKEQ. The CDR3 contains 16 residues. V lost 4 bases and J lost 2, with 15 bases in between. CDR3 in amino acids: CASSLGPGATYNEQFF. The CDR3 nucleotides are TGTGCCAGCAGCCTTGGTCCAGGGGCCACCTACAATGAGCAGTTCTTC.

V gene TRBV5-6 combines with J gene TRBJ1-4, with 7 bases that match TRBD1. J lost 1 base, V lost 4 bases, and 1 base had no gene match. Germline-derived CDR1 and CDR2 are SGHDT and YYEEEE. This CDR3 comprises 14 residues. The CDR3 sequence: CASSQGVTNEKLFF. The CDR3 DNA is TGTGCCAGCAGCCAGGGGGTAACTAATGAAAAACTGTTTTTT. Combining the CDR3 with reference TRBV5-6 and TRBJ1-4 gives the whole variable domain DAGVTQSPTHLIKTRGQQVTLRCSPKSGHDTVSWYQQALGQGPQFIFQYYEEEERQRGNFPDRFSGHQFPNYSSELNVNALLLGDSALYLCASSQGVTNEKLFFGSGTQLSVL.

The gene calls are TRBV5-6 and TRBJ1-4, with 11 nucleotides matching TRBD1. Germline assignment: CDR1 SGHDT and CDR2 YYEEEE. After removal of 0 bases from V and 5 bases from J, the junction contained 6 bases not matched to a gene. The CDR3 is 17 amino acids. The CDR3 region has the DNA TGTGCCAGCAGCTTGGAGGGACAGGGGGGACCAAATGAAAAACTGTTTTTT. Its protein is CASSLEGQGGPNEKLFF.

J is TRBJ2-3 and V is TRBV27; 8 nucleotides line up with TRBD2. Germline V lookup: CDR1 MNHEY, CDR2 SMNVEV (reference sequence). V lost 3 bases to trimming and J lost 6 bases; unmatched junction nucleotides: 14. The length of the CDR3 is 17 residues. CDR3 residues: CASSFSPRRGGGDTQYF. CDR3 nucleotides: TGTGCCAGCAGTTTTAGTCCGAGGAGGGGCGGGGGGGATACGCAGTATTTT.

V gene TRBV5-6 combines with J gene TRBJ1-2, with a weak D call TRBD1 (6 bases). The germline gives CDR1 SGHDT, CDR2 YYEEEE. CDR3 length: 15 amino acids. V gave up 0 bases and J gave up 7 bases, with 16 bases separating them. In DNA form, the CDR3 reads TGTGCCAGCAGCTTGGGGGGCAGGACAGCAAGTGGCTACACCTTC. It translates to CASSLGGRTASGYTF. The whole variable domain, filled in from reference TRBV5-6 and TRBJ1-2, reads DAGVTQSPTHLIKTRGQQVTLRCSPKSGHDTVSWYQQALGQGPQFIFQYYEEEERQRGNFPDRFSGHQFPNYSSELNVNALLLGDSALYLCASSLGGRTASGYTFGSGTRLTVV.

This clone appeared a single time. CDR3 protein: CASSLLGWDTGELFF. Here the CDR3 DNA reads TGTGCCAGCAGTTTATTGGGCTGGGACACCGGGGAGCTGTTTTTT. The chain links TRBV27 to TRBJ2-2, with no clear D. The V gene lost 1 base and the J gene lost 3 bases, with 9 bases spanning the gap. The CDR3 is 15 amino acids. The germline CDR1 and CDR2 sequences are MNHEY and SMNVEV (reference sequence).